This entry is about one T cell receptor (beta chain). Its target is unknown. V was clipped by 6 bases and J by 2 bases, with 13 bases between them. This CDR3 region has 14 residues. The germline gives CDR1 MNHNS, CDR2 SASEGT. The sample originates from a study of cytomegalovirus exposure and HLA in healthy donors. Measured with immunoSEQ multiplex PCR; TCRdb has only the in-frame clones, and not every one. The profile shows around 170,000 clones, roughly 85% of them singletons. Regarding the study as a whole: Rare sequences made up most TCRs, while some public TCRs were found in many donors. Reportedly, diagnosis of cytomegalovirus status by the classifier showed high specificity and sensitivity.

Donors came from a validation cohort of over 100 subjects, distinct from the first 666-subject cohort. The receptor was derived from a man aged 18 to 35 in good health and CMV-seropositive. The V and J genes are TRBV6-1 and TRBJ1-1; D perhaps matches TRBD1 (6 bases). The sequenced sample consisted of PBMCs. The CDR3 protein is CASRDGQFNTEAFF. The CDR3 region has the DNA TGTGCCAGCAGAGACGGACAGTTTAACACTGAAGCTTTCTTT.